This T cell receptor (beta chain) was identified during a study of blood T cell repertoires in COVID-19. Across about two dozen US areas, participants ranged in age from roughly 18 to 95 years. The CDR3 loop spans 13 amino acids. V shed 6 bases and J shed 1 base, with 9 bases lying between them. Germline V lookup: CDR1 ENHRY, CDR2 SYGVKD. Sequencing was performed with immunoSEQ multiplex PCR; in TCRdb, only in-frame clones are kept and a portion is missing. The sample includes some 320,000 clones, 80% to 90% of them seen just once. Sequenced input: PBMCs or T cells enriched from blood (not recorded which). V and J are TRBV10-3 and TRBJ1-1; D might be TRBD1 (5 bases). This TCR came from a woman aged 30 to 39 who had recovered from COVID-19. CDR3 sequence: CAISYQGNTEAFF. CDR3 bases: TGTGCCATCAGCTATCAGGGGAACACTGAAGCTTTCTTT.